Listed below are T cell receptor beta chains from one sample, sequenced in a study of blood T cell repertoires in COVID-19. Sequenced by immunoSEQ multiplex PCR; TCRdb stores in-frame clones only, minus some. The sample lists about 69,000 clones; 84% were seen once. The sequenced material came from peripheral blood. Source of these receptors: a man aged 50 to 59 with COVID-19, enrolled during active disease. Each CDR3 is given with its conserved first and last residue. A D gene is named only where the DNA matches it firmly. Clone size appears in some rows only: once, few, many, or a class for an expanded clone.

CDR3 protein | CDR3 DNA | D gene | V gene | clone size | J gene
CASSASPPTPGTGKDYGYTF | TGTGCCAGCAGCGCTAGTCCCCCCACCCCCGGGACAGGAAAGGACTATGGCTACACCTTC | TRBD1 | TRBV9 | NA | TRBJ1-2
CATRDESSGANVLTF | TGTGCCACCAGAGATGAGTCCTCTGGGGCCAACGTCCTGACTTTC | NA | TRBV15 | NA | TRBJ2-6
CASSQGQQREDYGYTF | TGCGCCAGCAGCCAAGGGCAGCAAAGAGAGGACTATGGCTACACCTTC | NA | TRBV4-3 | once | TRBJ1-2
CASSFRQGAIGELFF | TGTGCCAGCAGCTTCCGACAGGGGGCTATCGGGGAGCTGTTTTTT | TRBD1 | TRBV5-5 | few | TRBJ2-2
CATSNGQGAVDEQFF | TGTGCCACCAGCAACGGGCAGGGGGCAGTTGATGAGCAGTTCTTC | TRBD1 | TRBV24-1 | NA | TRBJ2-1
CASSLRGGSFERPQHF | TGTGCCAGTAGTCTCCGAGGGGGTTCCTTTGAGAGGCCCCAGCATTTT | NA | TRBV19 | once | TRBJ1-5
CVRRATRQRGGSNEQFF | TGTGTCAGAAGGGCCACAAGGCAGCGGGGGGGCTCTAATGAGCAGTTCTTC | NA | TRBV7-5 | few | TRBJ2-1
CASSHPGGGETQYF | TGTGCCAGCAGCCACCCAGGGGGAGGAGAGACCCAGTACTTC | NA | TRBV7-9 | NA | TRBJ2-5
CASSLGQGGYEQYF | TGTGCCAGCAGCTTAGGACAGGGGGGCTACGAGCAGTACTTC | TRBD1 | TRBV7-9 | once | TRBJ2-7
CASSRPGAGDYNEQFF | TGCGCCAGCAGCCGCCCGGGGGCGGGGGACTACAATGAGCAGTTCTTC | NA | TRBV4-1 | NA | TRBJ2-1
CASSLQGEEEKLFF | TGTGCCAGCTCACTACAGGGGGAAGAGGAAAAACTGTTTTTT | TRBD1 | TRBV18 | NA | TRBJ1-4
CASSSEWGADTQYF | TGTGCCAGCAGCTCGGAATGGGGCGCAGATACGCAGTATTTT | NA | TRBV9 | NA | TRBJ2-3
CASSLMGLAADTQYF | TGTGCCAGCAGCTTAATGGGACTAGCAGCAGATACGCAGTATTTT | TRBD2 | TRBV11-1 | once | TRBJ2-3
CASSTHQSVEPQHF | TGTGCCAGCAGCACCCACCAGAGCGTGGAGCCCCAGCATTTT | NA | TRBV5-5 | few | TRBJ1-5
CASTGGSDTQYF | TGTGCCAGCACAGGGGGGTCAGATACGCAGTATTTT | NA | TRBV6-6 | NA | TRBJ2-3
CASSQDAPYGGANQTQYF | TGTGCCAGCAGCCAAGATGCCCCCTATGGGGGGGCGAACCAGACCCAGTACTTC | NA | TRBV3-1/TRBV3-2 | NA | TRBJ2-5
CASSYRGGYDTGELFF | TGTGCCAGCAGTTACCGCGGGGGGTACGACACCGGGGAGCTGTTTTTT | TRBD2 | TRBV6-6 | NA | TRBJ2-2
CASSWGQAYEQYF | TGCGCCAGCAGCTGGGGGCAGGCCTACGAGCAGTACTTC | NA | TRBV4-3 | NA | TRBJ2-7
CASSLAGTGNSNEQFF | TGTGCCAGCAGCTTAGCCGGGACAGGGAACTCCAATGAGCAGTTCTTC | TRBD1 | TRBV11-3 | once | TRBJ2-1
CASSWEASGQPQHF | TGTGCCAGCAGCTGGGAGGCGTCGGGGCAGCCCCAGCATTTT | NA | TRBV5-5 | NA | TRBJ1-5
CASSRDSPDTQYF | TGTGCCAGTAGTCGGGACAGTCCAGATACGCAGTATTTT | TRBD1 | TRBV19 | NA | TRBJ2-3
CASSSLAGGYEQYF | TGTGCCAGCAGCTCACTAGCGGGAGGCTACGAGCAGTACTTC | TRBD2 | TRBV7-9 | NA | TRBJ2-7
CASSQQTEYYGYTF | TGTGCCAGTAGTCAGCAGACAGAGTATTATGGCTACACCTTC | NA | TRBV19 | NA | TRBJ1-2
CASSPDRGGGEQYF | TGTGCCAGCAGCCCGGACAGGGGTGGGGGGGAGCAGTACTTC | TRBD1 | TRBV27 | NA | TRBJ2-7
CASGSDFYEQYF | TGTGCCTCCGGATCTGACTTCTACGAGCAGTACTTC | NA | TRBV30 | NA | TRBJ2-7
CSVEAVGTNGYTF | TGCAGCGTTGAAGCTGTTGGGACTAATGGCTACACCTTC | NA | TRBV29-1 | NA | TRBJ1-2
CASSFRTGGGTEAFF | TGTGCCAGCAGCTTCAGGACAGGAGGCGGCACTGAAGCTTTCTTT | TRBD1 | TRBV7-2 | NA | TRBJ1-1
CASSYSGDRGLEAFF | TGTGCCAGCAGTTACTCCGGGGACAGGGGCCTGGAAGCTTTCTTT | TRBD1 | TRBV6-2/TRBV6-3 | NA | TRBJ1-1
CASSQNKGYDYGYTF | TGTGCCAGCAGCCAGAACAAGGGGTACGACTATGGCTACACCTTC | NA | TRBV3-1/TRBV3-2 | NA | TRBJ1-2
CASSVEASGYYNEQFF | TGTGCCAGCAGCGTAGAAGCGAGCGGATACTACAATGAGCAGTTCTTC | NA | TRBV9 | NA | TRBJ2-1
CASSLKGGQYF | TGTGCCAGCAGTCTCAAAGGCGGGCAGTACTTC | NA | TRBV12-3/TRBV12-4 | NA | TRBJ2-7
CASSPGTPGSYEQYF | TGTGCCAGCAGCCCGGGGACACCCGGCTCCTACGAGCAGTACTTC | NA | TRBV11-1 | once | TRBJ2-7
CASSLGLRAFF | TGCGCCAGCAGCTTGGGGCTCAGAGCTTTCTTT | NA | TRBV5-1 | few | TRBJ1-1
CASSLGLDDTQYF | TGTGCCAGCAGCTTAGGGCTAGACGATACGCAGTATTTT | NA | TRBV7-9 | NA | TRBJ2-3
CASSESGVRGRETQYF | TGTGCCAGCAGTGAATCAGGGGTGAGGGGGCGTGAGACCCAGTACTTC | TRBD1 | TRBV25-1 | NA | TRBJ2-5
CASSLRRGQGAQYF | TGTGCCAGCAGTTTACGGCGAGGACAGGGTGCCCAGTACTTC | TRBD1 | TRBV27 | NA | TRBJ2-5
CATTKGQARGQFF | TGTGCCACCACCAAGGGACAGGCCAGGGGGCAGTTCTTC | TRBD1 | TRBV12-3/TRBV12-4 | NA | TRBJ2-1
CASSLYRGVYEQYF | TGTGCCAGCAGTCTCTACAGGGGGGTCTACGAGCAGTACTTC | TRBD1 | TRBV28 | NA | TRBJ2-7
CASSSPSGGLPNEQYF | TGTGCCAGCAGCTCGCCTAGCGGGGGGCTGCCCAACGAGCAGTACTTC | TRBD2 | TRBV7-9 | NA | TRBJ2-7
CASSKATGFAFF | TGTGCCAGCAGCAAAGCGACAGGGTTCGCTTTCTTT | TRBD1 | TRBV7-2 | NA | TRBJ1-1
CASSVVDTEAFF | TGTGCCAGCAGCGTGGTAGACACTGAAGCTTTCTTT | NA | TRBV11-1 | NA | TRBJ1-1
CASSPTGSVGYGYTF | TGTGCCAGTAGTCCCACAGGGTCGGTAGGATATGGCTACACCTTC | NA | TRBV19 | NA | TRBJ1-2
CASSYGRGQPQHF | TGTGCCAGCAGTTACGGCAGGGGGCAGCCCCAGCATTTT | TRBD1 | TRBV6-5 | NA | TRBJ1-5
CASGLPGQTYEQYF | TGTGCCAGCGGACTTCCGGGACAAACCTACGAGCAGTACTTC | NA | TRBV27 | NA | TRBJ2-7
CASSTTSGDYNEQFF | TGTGCCAGCAGCACAACTAGCGGGGATTACAATGAGCAGTTCTTC | TRBD2 | TRBV11-2 | once | TRBJ2-1
CATEIGDRGRDQPQHF | TGTGCCACCGAAATTGGAGACAGGGGGCGAGATCAGCCCCAGCATTTT | TRBD1 | TRBV27 | NA | TRBJ1-5
CAISVDSSGNTIYF | TGTGCCATCAGTGTGGACAGCTCTGGAAACACCATATATTTT | NA | TRBV10-3 | NA | TRBJ1-3
CASSLVSGGRGEQFF | TGTGCCAGCAGCTTAGTTAGCGGGGGTCGTGGTGAGCAGTTCTTC | TRBD2 | TRBV11-3 | NA | TRBJ2-1
CASSQDQEQYF | TGCGCCAGCAGCCAAGATCAGGAGCAGTACTTC | NA | TRBV4-1 | NA | TRBJ2-7
CASSKKPPGQGTYEQYF | TGTGCCAGCAGCAAAAAGCCACCGGGACAGGGGACCTACGAGCAGTACTTC | TRBD1 | TRBV5-6 | NA | TRBJ2-7
CASSLNSGGVHNEQFF | TGTGCCAGCAGCTTAAACTCCGGGGGTGTCCACAATGAGCAGTTCTTC | NA | TRBV7-3 | NA | TRBJ2-1
CASSQGTSGGTQYF | TGCGCCAGCAGCCAGGGTACTAGTGGCGGTACGCAGTATTTT | NA | TRBV4-1 | NA | TRBJ2-3
CASSLGHEQYF | TGTGCCAGCAGCTTAGGGCACGAGCAGTACTTC | NA | TRBV11-2 | NA | TRBJ2-7
CASSQGPQGPTGKKRYEQFF | TGCGCCAGCAGCCAAGGACCGCAAGGACCGACAGGGAAGAAGAGGTATGAGCAGTTCTTC | TRBD1 | TRBV4-1 | NA | TRBJ2-1